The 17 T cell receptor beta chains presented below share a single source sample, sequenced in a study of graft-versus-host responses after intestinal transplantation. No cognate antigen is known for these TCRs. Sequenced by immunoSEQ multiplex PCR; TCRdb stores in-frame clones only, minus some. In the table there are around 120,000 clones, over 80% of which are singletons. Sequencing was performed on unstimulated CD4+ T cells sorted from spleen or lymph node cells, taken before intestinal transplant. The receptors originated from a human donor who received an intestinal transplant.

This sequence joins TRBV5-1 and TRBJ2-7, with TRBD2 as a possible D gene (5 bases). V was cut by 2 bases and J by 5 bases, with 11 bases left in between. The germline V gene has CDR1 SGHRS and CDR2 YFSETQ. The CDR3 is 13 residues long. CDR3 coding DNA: TGCGCCAGCAGCTTTGAGAGGGAGAACGAGCAGTACTTC. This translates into CASSFERENEQYF.

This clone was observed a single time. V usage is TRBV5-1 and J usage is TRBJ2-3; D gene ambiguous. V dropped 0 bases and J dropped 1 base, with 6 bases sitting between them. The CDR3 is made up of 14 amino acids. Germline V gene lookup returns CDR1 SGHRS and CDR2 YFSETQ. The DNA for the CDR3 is TGCGCCAGCAGCTTGGCGAAACGCACAGATACGCAGTATTTT. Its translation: CASSLAKRTDTQYF.

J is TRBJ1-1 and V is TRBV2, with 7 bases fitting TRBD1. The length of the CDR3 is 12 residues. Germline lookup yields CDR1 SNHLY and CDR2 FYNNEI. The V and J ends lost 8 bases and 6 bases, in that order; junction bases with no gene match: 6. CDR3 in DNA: TGTGCCAGCCAGGGGGGAGGGTCTGAAGCTTTCTTT. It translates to CASQGGGSEAFF.

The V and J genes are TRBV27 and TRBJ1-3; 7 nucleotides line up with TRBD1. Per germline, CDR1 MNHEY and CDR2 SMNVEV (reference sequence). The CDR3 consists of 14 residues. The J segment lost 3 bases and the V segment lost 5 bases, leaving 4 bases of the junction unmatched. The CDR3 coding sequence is TGTGCCAGCAGTCACGACAGGGATGGAAACACCATATATTTT. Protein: CASSHDRDGNTIYF.

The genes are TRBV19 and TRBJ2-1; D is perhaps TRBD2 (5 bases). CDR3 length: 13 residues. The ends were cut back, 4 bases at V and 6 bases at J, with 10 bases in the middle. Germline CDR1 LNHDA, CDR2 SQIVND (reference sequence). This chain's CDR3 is CASSRGIINEQFF. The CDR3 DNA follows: TGTGCCAGTAGTAGAGGGATCATCAATGAGCAGTTCTTC.

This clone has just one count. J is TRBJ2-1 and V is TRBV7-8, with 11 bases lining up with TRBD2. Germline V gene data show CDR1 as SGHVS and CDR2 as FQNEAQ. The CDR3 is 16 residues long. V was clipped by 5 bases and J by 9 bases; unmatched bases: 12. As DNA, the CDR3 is TGTGCCAGCAGCCCCCGACTAGCGGGAAGTAGAACTGAGCAGTTCTTC. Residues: CASSPRLAGSRTEQFF.

In DNA, the CDR3 is TGTGCCAGCAGCTTAGGCAGATATCAGCCCCAGCATTTT. This codes for CASSLGRYQPQHF. V and J are TRBV7-9 and TRBJ1-5; D is unclear. The V end lost 1 base, the J end lost 5 bases, and 6 bases lay between the germline ends. Looked up from germline, CDR1 is SEHNR and CDR2 is FQNEAQ (reference sequence). CDR3 length equals 13 residues.

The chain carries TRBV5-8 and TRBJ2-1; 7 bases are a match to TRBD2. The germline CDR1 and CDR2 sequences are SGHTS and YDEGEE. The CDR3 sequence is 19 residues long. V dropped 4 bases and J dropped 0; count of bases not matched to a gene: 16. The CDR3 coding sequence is TGTGCCAGCAGCGCCGCGTGGACCTGGGGGGGAAGCTCCTACAATGAGCAGTTCTTC. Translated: CASSAAWTWGGSSYNEQFF.

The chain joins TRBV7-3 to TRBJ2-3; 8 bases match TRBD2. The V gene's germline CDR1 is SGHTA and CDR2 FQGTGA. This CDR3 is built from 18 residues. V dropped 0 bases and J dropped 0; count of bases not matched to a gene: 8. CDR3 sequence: CASSLTPQRGISTDTQYF. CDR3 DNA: TGTGCCAGCAGCTTAACTCCCCAGCGGGGGATAAGCACAGATACGCAGTATTTT.

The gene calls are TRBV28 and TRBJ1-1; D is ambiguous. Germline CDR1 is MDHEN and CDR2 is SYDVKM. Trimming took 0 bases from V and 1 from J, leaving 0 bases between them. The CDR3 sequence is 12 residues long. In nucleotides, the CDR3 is TGTGCCAGCAGTTTATGGAACACTGAAGCTTTCTTT. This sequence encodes CASSLWNTEAFF.

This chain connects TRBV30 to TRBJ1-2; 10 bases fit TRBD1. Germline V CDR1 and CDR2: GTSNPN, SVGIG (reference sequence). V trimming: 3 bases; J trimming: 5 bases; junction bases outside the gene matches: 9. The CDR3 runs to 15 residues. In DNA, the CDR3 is TGTGCCTGGAGGGAGACAGGGGGCTTGAGGTATGGCTACACCTTC. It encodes CAWRETGGLRYGYTF.

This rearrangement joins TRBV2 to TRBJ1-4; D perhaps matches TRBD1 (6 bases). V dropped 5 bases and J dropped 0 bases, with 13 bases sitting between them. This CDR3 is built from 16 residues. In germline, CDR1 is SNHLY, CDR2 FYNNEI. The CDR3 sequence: CASSYNRVATNEKLFF. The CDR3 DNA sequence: TGTGCCAGCAGTTATAACAGGGTTGCAACTAATGAAAAACTGTTTTTT.

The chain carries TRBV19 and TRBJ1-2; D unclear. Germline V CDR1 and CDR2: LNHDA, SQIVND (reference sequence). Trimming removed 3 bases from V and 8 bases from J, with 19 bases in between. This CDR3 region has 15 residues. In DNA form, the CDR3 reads TGTGCCAGTAGTATCGGTCAAGGGCTTCATTTGGGCTACACCTTC. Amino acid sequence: CASSIGQGLHLGYTF.

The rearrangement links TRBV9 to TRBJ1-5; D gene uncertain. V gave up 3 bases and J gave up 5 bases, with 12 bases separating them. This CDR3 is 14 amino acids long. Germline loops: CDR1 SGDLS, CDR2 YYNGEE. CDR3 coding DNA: TGTGCCAGCAGCGCCGGCCTCCGAGATCAGCCCCAGCATTTT. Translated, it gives CASSAGLRDQPQHF.

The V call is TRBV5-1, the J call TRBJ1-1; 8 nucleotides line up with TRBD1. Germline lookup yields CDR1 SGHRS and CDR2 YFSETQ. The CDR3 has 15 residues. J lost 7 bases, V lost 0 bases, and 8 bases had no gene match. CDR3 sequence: CASSLVPGGSVEAFF. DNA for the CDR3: TGCGCCAGCAGCTTGGTGCCAGGGGGCTCAGTTGAAGCTTTCTTT.

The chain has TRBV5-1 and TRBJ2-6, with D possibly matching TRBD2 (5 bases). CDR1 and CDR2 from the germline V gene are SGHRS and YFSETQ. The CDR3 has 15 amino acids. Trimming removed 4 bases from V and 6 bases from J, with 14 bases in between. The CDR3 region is CASSLLPEAANVLTF. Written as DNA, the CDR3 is TGCGCCAGCAGCCTGTTGCCGGAGGCGGCCAACGTCCTGACTTTC.

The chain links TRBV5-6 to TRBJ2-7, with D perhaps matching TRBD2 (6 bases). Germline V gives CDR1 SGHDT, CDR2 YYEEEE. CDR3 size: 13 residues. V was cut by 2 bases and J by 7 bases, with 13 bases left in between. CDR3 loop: CASSFKRVAEQYF. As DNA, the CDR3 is TGTGCCAGCAGCTTTAAGCGGGTGGCGGAGCAGTACTTC.